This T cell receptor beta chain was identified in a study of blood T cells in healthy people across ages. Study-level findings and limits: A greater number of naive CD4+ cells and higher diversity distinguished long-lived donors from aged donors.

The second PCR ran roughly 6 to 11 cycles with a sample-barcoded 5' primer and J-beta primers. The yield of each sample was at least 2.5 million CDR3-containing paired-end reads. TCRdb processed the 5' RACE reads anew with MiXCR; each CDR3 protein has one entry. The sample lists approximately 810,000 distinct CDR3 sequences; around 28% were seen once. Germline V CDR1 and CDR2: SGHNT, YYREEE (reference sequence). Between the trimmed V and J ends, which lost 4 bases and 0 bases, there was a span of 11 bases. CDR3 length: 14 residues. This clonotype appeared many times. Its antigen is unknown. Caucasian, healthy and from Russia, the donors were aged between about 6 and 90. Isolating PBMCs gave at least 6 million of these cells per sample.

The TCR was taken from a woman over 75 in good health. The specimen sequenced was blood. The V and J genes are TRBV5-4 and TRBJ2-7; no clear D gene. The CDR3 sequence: CASSPDIISYEQYF. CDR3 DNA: TGTGCCAGCAGCCCCGACATCATCTCCTACGAGCAGTACTTC.